Listed here is a single TCR beta chain. Its antigen remains unknown. An end of the junction differs from the germline gene, which may be a read error. The entry originates in a study of cytomegalovirus exposure and HLA in healthy donors. Findings and limits, study-wide: Per a prior analysis, the majority of TCR beta V segments were productive roughly 90% or roughly 30% of the time. Within a later analysis, the majority of CMV-associated TCR beta chains appeared HLA-restricted. The study reported that TCR beta sequences accurately predicted HLA-A and HLA-B alleles in most subjects. Researchers reported in a later analysis that common viral pathogens appeared linked to several top clusters.

In the PCR, 60 Vbeta and 13 Jbeta primers were used. TCRdb's table, derived via immunoSEQ multiplex PCR, lists solely in-frame clones and lacks some. The sample has 75,000 to 100,000 clones; roughly 74% are singletons. This CDR3 comprises 11 residues. CDR1 and CDR2 from the germline V gene are LNHDA and SQIVND (reference sequence). Sequencing was performed on PBMCs. The chain recombines TRBV19 with TRBJ1-4, with a weak D call TRBD1 (5 bases). This clonotype was sampled from a female donor in good health and CMV-seropositive. In nucleotides, the CDR3 is TGTGCCAGTAGTAACCGGGACTTCCCGCTTTTT. It translates to CASSNRDFPLF.